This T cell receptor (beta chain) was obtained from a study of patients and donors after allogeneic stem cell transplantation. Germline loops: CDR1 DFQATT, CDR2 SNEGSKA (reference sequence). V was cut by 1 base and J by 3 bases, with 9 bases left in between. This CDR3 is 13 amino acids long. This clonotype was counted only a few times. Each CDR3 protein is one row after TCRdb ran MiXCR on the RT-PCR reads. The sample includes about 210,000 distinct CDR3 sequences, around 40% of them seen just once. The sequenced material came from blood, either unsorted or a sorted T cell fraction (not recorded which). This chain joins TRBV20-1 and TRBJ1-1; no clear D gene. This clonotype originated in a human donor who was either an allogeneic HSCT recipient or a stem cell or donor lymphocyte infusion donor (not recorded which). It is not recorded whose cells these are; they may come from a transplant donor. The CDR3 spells CSARASPDTEAFF. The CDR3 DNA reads TGCAGTGCTAGAGCCAGTCCGGACACTGAAGCTTTCTTT.